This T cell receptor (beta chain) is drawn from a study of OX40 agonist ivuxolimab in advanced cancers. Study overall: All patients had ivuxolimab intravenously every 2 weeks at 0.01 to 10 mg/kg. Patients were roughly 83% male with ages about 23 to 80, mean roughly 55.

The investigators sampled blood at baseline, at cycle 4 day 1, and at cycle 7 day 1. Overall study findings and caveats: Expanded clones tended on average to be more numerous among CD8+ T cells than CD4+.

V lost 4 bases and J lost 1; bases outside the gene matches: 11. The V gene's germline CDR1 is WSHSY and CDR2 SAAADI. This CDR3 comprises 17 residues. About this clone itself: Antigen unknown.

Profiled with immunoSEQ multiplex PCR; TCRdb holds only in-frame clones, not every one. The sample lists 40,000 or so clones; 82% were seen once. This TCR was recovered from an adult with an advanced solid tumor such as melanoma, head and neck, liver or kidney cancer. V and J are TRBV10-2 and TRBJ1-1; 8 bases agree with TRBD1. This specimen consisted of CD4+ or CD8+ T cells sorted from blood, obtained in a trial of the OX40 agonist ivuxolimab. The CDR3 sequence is CASSGGVYRGKNTEAFF. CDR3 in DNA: TGCGCCAGCAGTGGGGGGGTTTACAGGGGGAAGAACACTGAAGCTTTCTTT.